Listed here are 23 T cell receptor beta chains from one sample, sequenced in a study of blood T cell repertoires in COVID-19. Assay: immunoSEQ multiplex PCR; the TCRdb copy retains only in-frame clones and omits some. Of a few hundred thousand clones detected, over 75% appear once; the ten largest clones hold approximately 1.9%. Input material: PBMCs or T cells enriched from blood (not recorded which). These receptors originate from a man between 40 and 49 years old in a cohort exposed to, infected with or recovered from COVID-19 (not recorded which).

The rearrangement links TRBV10-1 to TRBJ1-1; D is unresolved. CDR3 length: 13 residues. V lost 0 bases, J lost 3 bases, and 5 bases lay in between. Per germline, CDR1 WNHNN and CDR2 SYGVQD (reference sequence). This CDR3 is CASSESGDTEAFF. CDR3 in DNA: TGCGCCAGCAGTGAGTCTGGAGACACTGAAGCTTTCTTT.

The chain has TRBV5-1 and TRBJ1-6; TRBD1 matches at 7 bases. Looked up from germline, CDR1 is SGHRS and CDR2 is YFSETQ. Losses at the gene ends were 4 bases for V and 7 bases for J; bases not matched to a gene: 8. The CDR3 sequence is 15 residues long. The CDR3 here is CASSPSGQENSPLHF. In DNA form, the CDR3 reads TGCGCCAGCAGCCCATCTGGACAGGAGAATTCACCCCTCCACTTT.

V and J are TRBV19 and TRBJ1-1, with D tentatively TRBD1 (5 bases). With 4 bases removed from V and 3 bases from J, the gap between germline ends came to 18 bases. The CDR3 runs to 16 residues. CDR1 and CDR2 from the germline V gene are LNHDA and SQIVND (reference sequence). CDR3 nucleotide sequence: TGTGCCAGTAGTACCCCCGGGACTCTGGGGCACACTGAAGCTTTCTTT. Protein product: CASSTPGTLGHTEAFF.

V usage is TRBV11-3 and J usage is TRBJ1-1, with D hard to call. Trimming took 8 bases from V and 6 from J, leaving 16 bases between them. This CDR3 has 13 residues. Germline V gene sequence: CDR1 SGHNT, CDR2 YENEEA. The CDR3 nucleotides read TGTGCCAGCTCCCTGTCCAGTTTCTCTGAAGCTTTCTTT. Its translation is CASSLSSFSEAFF.

The V gene is TRBV9, the J gene TRBJ2-1; 10 positions match TRBD2. The trim removed 0 bases at V and 4 bases at J, leaving 13 bases unmatched. This CDR3 has 19 residues. Germline V lookup: CDR1 SGDLS, CDR2 YYNGEE. The CDR3 spells CASSVGLSGRTQTYNEQFF. CDR3 bases: TGTGCCAGCAGCGTAGGTCTTAGCGGGAGGACTCAGACGTACAATGAGCAGTTCTTC.

The V call is TRBV27, the J call TRBJ2-1, with D maybe TRBD1 (6 bases). There are 12 residues in the CDR3. The germline V and J ends were trimmed by 5 bases and 8 bases, with 10 bases remaining between them. In germline, CDR1 is MNHEY, CDR2 SMNVEV (reference sequence). DNA of the CDR3: TGTGCCAGCAGTACCAACAGGGATGAGCAGTTCTTC. It encodes CASSTNRDEQFF.

The rearrangement joins TRBV7-8 to TRBJ2-7, with 14 bases matching TRBD2. Per germline, CDR1 SGHVS and CDR2 FQNEAQ. The CDR3 is 15 amino acids. The J segment lost 3 bases and the V segment lost 5 bases, leaving 3 bases of the junction unmatched. CDR3 residues: CASSPGTSGGYEQYF. DNA of the CDR3: TGTGCCAGCAGCCCTGGGACTAGCGGGGGCTACGAGCAGTACTTC.

This clone was detected only once. The chain uses TRBV7-9 and TRBJ2-3; D may be TRBD2 (5 bases). V lost 1 base and J 5 bases, leaving 7 bases between the germline ends. Germline lookup yields CDR1 SEHNR and CDR2 FQNEAQ (reference sequence). This CDR3 has 13 amino acids. CDR3 region: CASSLGEGDTQYF. The CDR3, as DNA: TGTGCCAGCAGCTTAGGAGAGGGAGATACGCAGTATTTT.

The genes are TRBV28 and TRBJ2-1; 13 nucleotides align to TRBD2. CDR1 is MDHEN and CDR2 is SYDVKM in the germline V gene. The CDR3 runs 15 residues. After removal of 5 bases from V and 8 bases from J, the junction contained 6 bases not matched to a gene. This chain's CDR3 is CASSGGTSGIDEQFF. CDR3 DNA: TGTGCCAGCAGTGGCGGGACTAGCGGGATCGATGAGCAGTTCTTC.

This chain uses TRBV3-1 (or the pseudogene TRBV3-2) with TRBJ2-1, with 14 bases matching TRBD2. V dropped 6 bases and J dropped 7; count of bases not matched to a gene: 5. This CDR3 has 15 amino acids. Germline V lookup: CDR1 LGHDT, CDR2 YNNKEL (reference sequence). CDR3 nucleotide sequence: TGTGCCAGCAGGGGACTAGCGGGAGTGGGGAATGAGCAGTTCTTC. Translating it yields CASRGLAGVGNEQFF.

The chain uses TRBV9 and TRBJ2-5, with D tentatively TRBD2 (5 bases). The germline V and J ends were trimmed by 2 bases and 3 bases, with 11 bases remaining between them. Germline V gene sequence: CDR1 SGDLS, CDR2 YYNGEE. This CDR3 has 14 residues. This CDR3 reads CASSVRSGKETQYF. CDR3 in DNA: TGTGCCAGCAGCGTCCGGAGCGGAAAAGAGACCCAGTACTTC.

V usage is TRBV7-9 and J usage is TRBJ1-3; no clear D. The germline gives CDR1 SEHNR, CDR2 FQNEAQ (reference sequence). The V end was cut by 3 bases, the J end by 4 bases, with 7 bases between. This CDR3 is built from 13 residues. DNA of the CDR3: TGTGCCAGCAGCTTGTACGGGGGAAACACCATATATTTT. Translated: CASSLYGGNTIYF.

The chain is built from TRBV6-4 and TRBJ2-1, with 8 positions matching TRBD2. Per the germline V gene, CDR1 is MRHNA and CDR2 is SNTAGT. V trimming: 3 bases; J trimming: 0 bases; junction bases outside the gene matches: 1. The CDR3 runs to 15 residues. The CDR3 DNA follows: TGTGCCAGCAGTGATACTAGCGGCTCCTACAATGAGCAGTTCTTC. Translating gives CASSDTSGSYNEQFF.

This chain joins TRBV27 and TRBJ1-5, with D perhaps matching TRBD1 (5 bases). This CDR3 is built from 14 residues. The germline gives CDR1 MNHEY, CDR2 SMNVEV (reference sequence). V was pared by 6 bases and J by 3 bases, with 12 bases between. As DNA, the CDR3 is TGTGCCAGCAGAGCTCAGGGTAACAATCAGCCCCAGCATTTT. It encodes CASRAQGNNQPQHF.

The chain combines TRBV5-5 with TRBJ1-3, with D uncertain. Germline-derived CDR1 and CDR2 are SGHKS and YYEKEE (reference sequence). Deletions cut 0 bases from V and 1 base from J, with 14 bases between. The CDR3 sequence is 17 residues long. CDR3 nucleotides: TGTGCCAGCAGCTTGGCCAATCGGGGTTTGTCTGGAAACACCATATATTTT. Its protein product is CASSLANRGLSGNTIYF.

V usage is TRBV10-1 and J usage is TRBJ2-2; 9 bases align to TRBD2. V was pared by 0 bases and J by 8 bases, with 13 bases of the junction left unmatched. Germline CDR1 is WNHNN and CDR2 is SYGVQD (reference sequence). This CDR3 has 18 amino acids. The CDR3 bases are TGCGCCAGCAGTGAGTCGACCTCCCTAGCGGGATTTTCTGGGGAGCTGTTTTTT. Translated: CASSESTSLAGFSGELFF.

The V and J genes are TRBV10-3 and TRBJ1-4, with 10 bases identical to TRBD1. V lost 2 bases, J lost 3 bases, and 0 bases stayed unmatched. In germline, CDR1 is ENHRY, CDR2 SYGVKD. CDR3 length: 15 amino acids. CDR3 sequence: CAISEGQGANEKLFF. CDR3 in DNA: TGTGCCATCAGTGAGGGACAGGGGGCTAATGAAAAACTGTTTTTT.

CDR3 DNA: TGTGCCAGCAGCCATTCGGGAATGCCCAATGAGCAGTTCTTC. As protein: CASSHSGMPNEQFF. V usage is TRBV3-1 (or the pseudogene TRBV3-2) and J usage is TRBJ2-1, with a tentative D call TRBD2 (5 bases). The CDR3 extends over 14 amino acids. Germline assignment: CDR1 LGHDT and CDR2 YNNKEL (reference sequence). V lost 3 bases and J lost 6, with 12 bases in between.

The V and J genes are TRBV7-6 and TRBJ1-6; 7 bases fit TRBD1. CDR1 is SGHVS and CDR2 is FNYEAQ in the germline V gene. Losses at the gene ends were 0 bases for V and 9 bases for J; bases not matched to a gene: 14. The CDR3 is 18 amino acids. CDR3: CASSLAHATDRVGSPLHF. CDR3 in DNA: TGTGCCAGCAGCTTAGCCCATGCTACCGACAGGGTTGGTTCACCCCTCCACTTT.

V gene TRBV15 combines with J gene TRBJ2-7, with TRBD2 as a possible D gene (7 bases). The CDR3 sequence is 17 residues long. Germline V CDR1 and CDR2: LNHNV, YYDKDF (reference sequence). V was clipped by 0 bases and J by 1 base, with 16 bases between them. The chain's CDR3 is CATSRDLGGGSSYEQYF. CDR3 nucleotide sequence: TGTGCCACCAGCAGAGATCTTGGGGGGGGCAGTTCCTACGAGCAGTACTTC.

The chain has TRBV7-9 and TRBJ1-1; D is unclear. Germline CDR1 and CDR2: SEHNR and FQNEAQ (reference sequence). The V end lost 8 bases, the J end lost 3 bases, and 13 bases lay between the germline ends. This CDR3 comprises 13 residues. CDR3 nucleotides: TGTGCCAGCTCGGAGGGCGCAGACACTGAAGCTTTCTTT. Encoded protein: CASSEGADTEAFF.

The chain has TRBV9 and TRBJ1-2, with D uncertain. The CDR3 runs to 14 residues. Germline-derived CDR1 and CDR2 are SGDLS and YYNGEE. Trimming took off 3 bases at V and 7 bases at J, with 16 bases between the two ends. As DNA, the CDR3 is TGTGCCAGCAGCGAGTCTCGGGGAGTTGGTGGCTACACCTTC. Protein sequence: CASSESRGVGGYTF.

The chain carries TRBV7-9 and TRBJ1-6, with 10 bases lining up with TRBD1. Per germline, CDR1 SEHNR and CDR2 FQNEAQ (reference sequence). With V trimmed by 2 bases and J by 7 bases, 8 bases remained unmatched. The CDR3 has 17 residues. CDR3: CASSLRTGGMGNSPLHF. The CDR3 DNA reads as TGTGCCAGCAGCTTACGGACAGGGGGAATGGGAAATTCACCCCTCCACTTT. Combining the CDR3 with reference TRBV7-9 and TRBJ1-6 gives the whole variable domain DTGVSQNPRHKITKRGQNVTFRCDPISEHNRLYWYRQTLGQGPEFLTYFQNEAQLEKSRLLSDRFSAERPKGSFSTLEIQRTEQGDSAMYLCASSLRTGGMGNSPLHFGNGTRLTVT.